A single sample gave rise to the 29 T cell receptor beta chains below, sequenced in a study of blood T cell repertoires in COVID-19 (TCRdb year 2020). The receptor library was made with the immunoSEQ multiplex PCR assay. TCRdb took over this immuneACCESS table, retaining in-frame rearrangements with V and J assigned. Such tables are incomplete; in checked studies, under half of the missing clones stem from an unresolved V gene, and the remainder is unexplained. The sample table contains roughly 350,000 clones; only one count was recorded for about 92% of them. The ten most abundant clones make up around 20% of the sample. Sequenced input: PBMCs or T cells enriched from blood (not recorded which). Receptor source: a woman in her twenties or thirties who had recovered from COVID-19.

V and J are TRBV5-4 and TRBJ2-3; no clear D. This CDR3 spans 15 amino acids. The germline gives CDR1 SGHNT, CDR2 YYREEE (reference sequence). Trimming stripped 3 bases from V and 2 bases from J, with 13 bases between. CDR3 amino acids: CASSSRVSLTDTQYF. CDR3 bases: TGTGCCAGCAGCTCACGGGTTAGCCTCACAGATACGCAGTATTTT.

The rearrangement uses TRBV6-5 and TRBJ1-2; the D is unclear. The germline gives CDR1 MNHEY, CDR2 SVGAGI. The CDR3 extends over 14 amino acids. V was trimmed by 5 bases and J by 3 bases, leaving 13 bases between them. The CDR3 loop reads CASSPRGPHYGYTF. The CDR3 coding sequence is TGTGCCAGCAGTCCCCGCGGGCCCCACTATGGCTACACCTTC.

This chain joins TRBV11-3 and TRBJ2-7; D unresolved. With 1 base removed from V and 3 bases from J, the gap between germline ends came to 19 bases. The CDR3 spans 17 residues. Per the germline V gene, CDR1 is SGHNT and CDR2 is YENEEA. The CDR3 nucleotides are TGTGCCAGCAGCTTAGTAGGCACGGGTTTTAAGCGCTACGAGCAGTACTTC. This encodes CASSLVGTGFKRYEQYF.

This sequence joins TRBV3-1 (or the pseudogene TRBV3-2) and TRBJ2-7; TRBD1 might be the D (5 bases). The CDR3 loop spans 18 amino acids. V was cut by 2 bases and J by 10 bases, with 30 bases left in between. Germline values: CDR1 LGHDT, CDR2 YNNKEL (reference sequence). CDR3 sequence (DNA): TGTGCCAGCAGCCAAAGCCTTGCATCGACAGTGCCGCGTTGGCGTCAGTACTTC. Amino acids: CASSQSLASTVPRWRQYF.

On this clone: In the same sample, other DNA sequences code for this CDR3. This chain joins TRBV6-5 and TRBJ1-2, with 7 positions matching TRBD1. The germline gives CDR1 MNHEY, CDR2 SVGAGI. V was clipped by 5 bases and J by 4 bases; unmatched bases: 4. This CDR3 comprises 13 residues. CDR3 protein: CASSRQGSYGYTF. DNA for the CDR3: TGTGCCAGCAGTCGACAGGGCTCCTATGGCTACACCTTC.

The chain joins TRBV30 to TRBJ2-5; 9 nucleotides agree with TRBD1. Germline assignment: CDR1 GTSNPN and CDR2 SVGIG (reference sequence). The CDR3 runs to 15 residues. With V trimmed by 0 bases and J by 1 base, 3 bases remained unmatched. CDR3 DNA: TGTGCCTGGAGTGTTGGACAGGGGTTCCAAGAGACCCAGTACTTC. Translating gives CAWSVGQGFQETQYF. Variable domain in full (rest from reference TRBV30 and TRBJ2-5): SQTIHQWPATLVQPVGSPLSLECTVEGTSNPNLYWYRQAAGRGLQLLFYSVGIGQISSEVPQNLSASRPQDRQFILSSKKLLLSDSGFYLCAWSVGQGFQETQYFGPGTRLLVL.

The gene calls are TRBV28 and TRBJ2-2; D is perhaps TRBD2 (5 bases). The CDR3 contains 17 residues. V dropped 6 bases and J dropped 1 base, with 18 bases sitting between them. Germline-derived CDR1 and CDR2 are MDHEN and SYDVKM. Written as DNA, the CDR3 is TGTGCCAGCAGACGAACACGGCTCCGGGAGAACACCGGGGAGCTGTTTTTT. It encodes CASRRTRLRENTGELFF.

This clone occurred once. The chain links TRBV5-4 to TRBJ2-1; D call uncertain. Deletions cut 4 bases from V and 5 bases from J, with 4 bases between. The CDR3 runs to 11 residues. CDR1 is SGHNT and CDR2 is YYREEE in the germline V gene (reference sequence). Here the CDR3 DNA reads TGTGCCAGCAGCAGCCACAATGAGCAGTTCTTC. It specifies CASSSHNEQFF.

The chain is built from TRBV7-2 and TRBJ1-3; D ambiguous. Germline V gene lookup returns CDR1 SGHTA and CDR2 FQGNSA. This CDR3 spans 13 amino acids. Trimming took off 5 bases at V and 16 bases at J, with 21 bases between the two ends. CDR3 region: CASSTRSGRARYF. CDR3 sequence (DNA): TGTGCCAGCAGCACAAGATCGGGGAGGGCTCGGTATTTT.

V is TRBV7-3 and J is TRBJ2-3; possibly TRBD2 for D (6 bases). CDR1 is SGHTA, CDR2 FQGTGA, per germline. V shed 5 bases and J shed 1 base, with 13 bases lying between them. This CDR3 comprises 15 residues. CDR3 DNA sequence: TGTGCCAGCAGCAGAGATTCGGGGGGCACAGATACGCAGTATTTT. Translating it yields CASSRDSGGTDTQYF. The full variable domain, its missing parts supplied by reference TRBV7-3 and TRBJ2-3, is GAGVSQTPSNKVTEKGKYVELRCDPISGHTALYWYRQSLGQGPEFLIYFQGTGAADDSGLPNDRFFAVRPEGSVSTLKIQRTERGDSAVYLCASSRDSGGTDTQYFGPGTRLTVL.

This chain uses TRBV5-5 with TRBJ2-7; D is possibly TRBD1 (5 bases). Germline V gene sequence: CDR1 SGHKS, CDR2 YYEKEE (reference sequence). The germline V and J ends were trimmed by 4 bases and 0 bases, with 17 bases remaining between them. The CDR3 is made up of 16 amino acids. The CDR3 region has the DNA TGTGCCAGCAGCGCCCTAACAGGCGGTATCTCCTACGAGCAGTACTTC. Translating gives CASSALTGGISYEQYF.

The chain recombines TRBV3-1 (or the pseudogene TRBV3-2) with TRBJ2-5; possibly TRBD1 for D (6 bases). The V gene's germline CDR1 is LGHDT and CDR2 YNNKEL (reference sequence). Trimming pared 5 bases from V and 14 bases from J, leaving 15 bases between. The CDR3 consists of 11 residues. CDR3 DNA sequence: TGTGCCAGCAGCTTCCAGGGGTTTATCTACTTC. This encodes CASSFQGFIYF.

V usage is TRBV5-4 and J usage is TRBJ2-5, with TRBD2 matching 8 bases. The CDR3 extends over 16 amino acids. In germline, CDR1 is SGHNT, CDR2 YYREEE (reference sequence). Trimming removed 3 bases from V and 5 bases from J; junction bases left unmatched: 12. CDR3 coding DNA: TGTGCCAGCAGCTCGGCCGGGACTAGTGCTCGGGAGACCCAGTACTTC. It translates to CASSSAGTSARETQYF.

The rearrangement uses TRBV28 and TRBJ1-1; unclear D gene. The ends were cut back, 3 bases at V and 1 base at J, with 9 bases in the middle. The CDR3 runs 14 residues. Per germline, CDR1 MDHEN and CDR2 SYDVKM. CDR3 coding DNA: TGTGCCAGCAGTTTGCAGTGGGCGAACACTGAAGCTTTCTTT. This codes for CASSLQWANTEAFF.

Written as DNA, the CDR3 is TGTGCCAGCAGCCAAGAAAGGACAGGGGGCGTGGACATTCAGTACTTC. It translates to CASSQERTGGVDIQYF. The chain couples TRBV4-2 to TRBJ2-4, with 11 bases matching TRBD1. The V and J ends lost 0 bases and 8 bases, in that order; junction bases with no gene match: 6. The germline CDR1 and CDR2 sequences are LGHNA and YNFKEQ. CDR3 length equals 16 residues.

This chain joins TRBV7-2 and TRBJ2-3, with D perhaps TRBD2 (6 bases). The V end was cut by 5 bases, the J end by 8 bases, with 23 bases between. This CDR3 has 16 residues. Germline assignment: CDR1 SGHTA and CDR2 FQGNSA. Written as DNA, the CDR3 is TGTGCCAGCAGCCACTCTGGCGGGGCCCGGCTACGTACGCAGTATTTT. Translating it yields CASSHSGGARLRTQYF.

The CDR3 nucleotides are TGTGCCAGCAGTTACTCGAGGGGGGGGAAAAACATTCAGTACTTC. Translation: CASSYSRGGKNIQYF. The rearrangement joins TRBV6-5 to TRBJ2-4; a possible D gene is TRBD2 (7 bases). Germline-derived CDR1 and CDR2 are MNHEY and SVGAGI. The CDR3 consists of 15 residues. The V and J ends lost 0 bases and 4 bases respectively, with 10 bases between them.

The chain's CDR3 is CASSQDSGGSSYEQYF. CDR3 bases: TGCGCCAGCAGCCAAGATTCGGGGGGAAGCTCCTACGAGCAGTACTTC. V usage is TRBV4-1 and J usage is TRBJ2-7, with 7 nucleotides matching TRBD2. The CDR3 has 16 amino acids. The junction had 5 bases not matched to a gene; V was cut back by 0 bases and J by 0 bases. Per the germline V gene, CDR1 is MGHRA and CDR2 is YSYEKL.

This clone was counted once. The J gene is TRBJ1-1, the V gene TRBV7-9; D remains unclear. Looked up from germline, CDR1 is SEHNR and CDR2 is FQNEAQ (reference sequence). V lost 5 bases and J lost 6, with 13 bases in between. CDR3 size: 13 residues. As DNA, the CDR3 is TGTGCCAGCAGCCCCCCAGGCCAGCCTGAAGCTTTCTTT. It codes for CASSPPGQPEAFF.

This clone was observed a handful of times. The CDR3 coding sequence is TGTGCCAGCAGCACGTGGGCGTTCACCGGGGAGCTGTTTTTT. Its translation: CASSTWAFTGELFF. V usage is TRBV14 and J usage is TRBJ2-2; no definite D call. The ends were cut back, 5 bases at V and 4 bases at J, with 11 bases in the middle. This CDR3 region has 14 residues. CDR1 is SGHDN and CDR2 is FVKESK in the germline V gene. The full variable domain, in which reference TRBV14 and TRBJ2-2 provide the parts outside the CDR3, is EAGVTQFPSHSVIEKGQTVTLRCDPISGHDNLYWYRRVMGKEIKFLLHFVKESKQDESGMPNNRFLAERTGGTYSTLKVQPAELEDSGVYFCASSTWAFTGELFFGEGSRLTVL.

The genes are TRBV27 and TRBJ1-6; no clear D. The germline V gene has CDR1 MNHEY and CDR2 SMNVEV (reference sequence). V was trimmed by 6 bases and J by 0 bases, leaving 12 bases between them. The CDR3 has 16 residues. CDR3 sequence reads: CASRRTRSSYNSPLHF. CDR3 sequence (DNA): TGTGCCAGCAGACGAACCCGGAGCTCCTATAATTCACCCCTCCACTTT.

The DNA of the CDR3 is TGTGCCAGCAGCTTGTGGGCGGGGTCGGATACGCAGTATTTT. It encodes CASSLWAGSDTQYF. The chain uses TRBV5-4 and TRBJ2-3; the D gene is possibly TRBD2 (6 bases). The germline V and J ends were trimmed by 1 base and 6 bases, with 12 bases remaining between them. The CDR3 spans 14 residues. Germline assignment: CDR1 SGHNT and CDR2 YYREEE (reference sequence).

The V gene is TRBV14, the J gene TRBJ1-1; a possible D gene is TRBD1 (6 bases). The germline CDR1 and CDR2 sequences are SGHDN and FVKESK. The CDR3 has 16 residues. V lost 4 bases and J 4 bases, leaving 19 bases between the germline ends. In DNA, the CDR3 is TGTGCCAGCAGCCCCCTCGGAACAGGGAGGGCCACTGAAGCTTTCTTT. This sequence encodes CASSPLGTGRATEAFF.

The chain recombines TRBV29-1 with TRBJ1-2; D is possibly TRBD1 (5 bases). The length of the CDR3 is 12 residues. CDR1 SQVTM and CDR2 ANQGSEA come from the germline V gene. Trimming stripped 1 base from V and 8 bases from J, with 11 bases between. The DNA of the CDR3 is TGCAGCGTTGAAGTACAGGCGCGGGGCTACACCTTC. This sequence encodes CSVEVQARGYTF.

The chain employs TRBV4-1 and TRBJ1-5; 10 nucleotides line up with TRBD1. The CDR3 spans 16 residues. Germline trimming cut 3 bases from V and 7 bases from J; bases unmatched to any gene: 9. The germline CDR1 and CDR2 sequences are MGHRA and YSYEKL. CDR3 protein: CASSQAGTGVGQPQHF. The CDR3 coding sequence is TGCGCCAGCAGCCAGGCCGGGACAGGGGTGGGGCAGCCCCAGCATTTT.

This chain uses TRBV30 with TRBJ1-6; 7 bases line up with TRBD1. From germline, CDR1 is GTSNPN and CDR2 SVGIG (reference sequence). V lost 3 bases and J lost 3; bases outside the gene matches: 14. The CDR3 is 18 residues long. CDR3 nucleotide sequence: TGTGCCTGGAGGGACAGGCTTAAAATGGGCTTCTATAATTCACCCCTCCACTTT. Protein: CAWRDRLKMGFYNSPLHF.

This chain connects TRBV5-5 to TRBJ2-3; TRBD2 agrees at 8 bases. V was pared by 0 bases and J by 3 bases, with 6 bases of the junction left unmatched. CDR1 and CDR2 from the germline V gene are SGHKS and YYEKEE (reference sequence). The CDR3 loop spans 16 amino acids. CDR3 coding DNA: TGTGCCAGCAGCTTGGGACTAGCGTTACCAACAGATACGCAGTATTTT. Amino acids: CASSLGLALPTDTQYF. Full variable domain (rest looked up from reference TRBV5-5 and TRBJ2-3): DAGVTQSPTHLIKTRGQQVTLRCSPISGHKSVSWYQQVLGQGPQFIFQYYEKEERGRGNFPDRFSARQFPNYSSELNVNALLLGDSALYLCASSLGLALPTDTQYFGPGTRLTVL.

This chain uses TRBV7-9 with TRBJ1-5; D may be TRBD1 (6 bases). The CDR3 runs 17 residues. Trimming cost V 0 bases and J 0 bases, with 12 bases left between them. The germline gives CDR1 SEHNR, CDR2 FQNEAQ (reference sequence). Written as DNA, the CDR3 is TGTGCCAGCAGCTTAGCCGGGACAACGGATAGCAATCAGCCCCAGCATTTT. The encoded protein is CASSLAGTTDSNQPQHF.

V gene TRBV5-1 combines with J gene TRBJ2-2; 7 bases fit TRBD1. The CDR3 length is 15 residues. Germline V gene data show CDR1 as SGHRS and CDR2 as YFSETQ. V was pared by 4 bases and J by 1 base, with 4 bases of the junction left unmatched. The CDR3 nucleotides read TGCGCCAGCAGCGAGGGACAGCTGAACACCGGGGAGCTGTTTTTT. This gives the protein CASSEGQLNTGELFF.